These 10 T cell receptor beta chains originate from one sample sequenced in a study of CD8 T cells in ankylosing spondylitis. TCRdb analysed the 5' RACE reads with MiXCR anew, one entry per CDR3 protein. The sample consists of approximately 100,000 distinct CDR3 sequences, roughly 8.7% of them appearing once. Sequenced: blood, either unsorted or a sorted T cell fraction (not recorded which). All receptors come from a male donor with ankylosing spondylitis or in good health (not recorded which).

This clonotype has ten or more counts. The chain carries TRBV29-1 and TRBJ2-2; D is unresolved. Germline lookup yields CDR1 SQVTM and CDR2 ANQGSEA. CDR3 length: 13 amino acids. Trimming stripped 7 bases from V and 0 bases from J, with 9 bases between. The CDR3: CSGRAANTGELFF. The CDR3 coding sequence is TGCAGCGGGCGTGCCGCGAACACCGGGGAGCTGTTTTTT.

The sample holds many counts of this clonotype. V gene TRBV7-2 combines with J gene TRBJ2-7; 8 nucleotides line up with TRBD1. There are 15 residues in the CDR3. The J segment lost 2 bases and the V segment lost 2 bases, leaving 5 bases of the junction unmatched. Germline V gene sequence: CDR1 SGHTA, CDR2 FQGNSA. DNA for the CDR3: TGTGCCAGCAGCTTACGACAGGGGAGGCCCTACGAGCAGTACTTC. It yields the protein CASSLRQGRPYEQYF.

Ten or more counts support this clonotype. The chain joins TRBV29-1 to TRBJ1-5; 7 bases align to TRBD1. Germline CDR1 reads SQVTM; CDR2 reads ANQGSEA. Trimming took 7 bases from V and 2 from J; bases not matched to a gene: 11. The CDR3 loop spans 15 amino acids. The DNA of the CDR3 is TGCAGCGCGCTTGGAGGGGGCGCGGGCAATCAGCCCCAGCATTTT. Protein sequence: CSALGGGAGNQPQHF.

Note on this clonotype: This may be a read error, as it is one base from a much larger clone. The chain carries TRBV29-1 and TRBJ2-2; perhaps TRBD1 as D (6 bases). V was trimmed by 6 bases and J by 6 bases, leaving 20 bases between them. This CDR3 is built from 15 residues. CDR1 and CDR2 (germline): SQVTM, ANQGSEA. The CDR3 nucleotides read TGCAGCGTCCACGCCCCGGGACATGGCCCCGGGGAGCTGTTTTTT. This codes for CSVHAPGHGPGELFF.

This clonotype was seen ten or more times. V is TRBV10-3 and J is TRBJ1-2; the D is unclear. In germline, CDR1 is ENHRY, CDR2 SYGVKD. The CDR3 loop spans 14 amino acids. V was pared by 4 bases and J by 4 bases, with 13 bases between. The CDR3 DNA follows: TGTGCCATCAGTGGATTAGACGGACCCTATGGCTACACCTTC. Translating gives CAISGLDGPYGYTF.

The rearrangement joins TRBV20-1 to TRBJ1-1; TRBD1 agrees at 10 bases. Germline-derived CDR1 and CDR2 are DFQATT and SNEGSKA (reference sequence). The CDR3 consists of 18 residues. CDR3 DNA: TGCAGCTTCAAGGGCCAGGGACAGGGGTCCCTTACTAACACTGAAGCTTTCTTT. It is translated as CSFKGQGQGSLTNTEAFF.

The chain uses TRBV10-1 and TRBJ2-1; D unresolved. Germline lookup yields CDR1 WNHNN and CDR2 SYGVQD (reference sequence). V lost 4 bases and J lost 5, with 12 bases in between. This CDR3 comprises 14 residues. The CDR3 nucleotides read TGCGCCAGCAGTGGGACGCTACGCGACAATGAGCAGTTCTTC. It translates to CASSGTLRDNEQFF.

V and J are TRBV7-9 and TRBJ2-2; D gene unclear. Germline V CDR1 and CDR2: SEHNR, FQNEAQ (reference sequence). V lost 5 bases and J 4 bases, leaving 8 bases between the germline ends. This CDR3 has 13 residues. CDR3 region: CASSLGSTGELFF. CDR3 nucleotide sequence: TGTGCCAGCAGCCTCGGGTCCACCGGGGAGCTGTTTTTT.

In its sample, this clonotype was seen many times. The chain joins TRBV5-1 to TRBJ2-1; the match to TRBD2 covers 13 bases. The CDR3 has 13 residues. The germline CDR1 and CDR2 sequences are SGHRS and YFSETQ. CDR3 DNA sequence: TGCGGCTACAGGACTAGCGGGAGCGATGAGCAGTTCTTC. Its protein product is CGYRTSGSDEQFF.

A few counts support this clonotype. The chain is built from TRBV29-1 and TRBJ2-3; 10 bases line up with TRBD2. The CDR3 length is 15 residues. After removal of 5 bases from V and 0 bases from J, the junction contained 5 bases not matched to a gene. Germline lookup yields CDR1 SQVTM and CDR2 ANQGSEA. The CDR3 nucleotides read TGCAGCGTTAACGGACTAGCGGCAAGCACAGATACGCAGTATTTT. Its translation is CSVNGLAASTDTQYF.